This T cell receptor beta chain emerged from a study of blood T cell repertoires in COVID-19. Profiling relied on immunoSEQ multiplex PCR, and the TCRdb table lists in-frame clones only, not all of them. The sample carries roughly 150,000 clones, approximately 86% recorded once. V dropped 1 base and J dropped 6 bases, with 12 bases sitting between them. Germline lookup yields CDR1 SGHVS and CDR2 FQNEAQ. The CDR3 consists of 15 residues. Recovered status applied to Cohort 3 donors who had two consecutive negative PCRs. It also applied to those with clearance or with symptom resolution. This sequence was found in a man in his 60s who had recovered from COVID-19. Material for sequencing was PBMCs or T cells enriched from blood (not recorded which). J is TRBJ1-4 and V is TRBV7-8, with unresolved D. In DNA form, the CDR3 reads TGTGCCAGCAGCTTAGGCGTCATCTCGGATGAAAAACTGTTTTTT. Its translation is CASSLGVISDEKLFF.